This TCR beta chain stems from a study of T-cell reconstitution after alpha-beta-depleted transplantation in children. General study points: The study reportedly traced alpha-beta T cells about two months after transplant to several hundred expanded graft clones. By one year post-transplant, T-cell counts and diversity largely arose from T cells that were newly produced. High day-60 TCRbeta diversity in some patients came from surviving recipient T cells and thymic progenitors.

As it was prepared, the TCRbeta library received unique molecular identifiers. TCRdb re-called the PCR reads through MiXCR, storing one row per CDR3 protein. Of hundreds of thousands of distinct CDR3 sequences listed, roughly 13% are singletons. About this clonotype itself: The antigen remains undetermined.

Germline lookup yields CDR1 LGHNA and CDR2 YSLEER. V was trimmed by 6 bases and J by 3 bases, leaving 18 bases between them. The CDR3 sequence is 15 residues long. The rearrangement joins TRBV4-3 to TRBJ2-7; a weak D match, TRBD2 (5 bases). This clonotype was obtained from a male patient aged 10 to 17 who had a stem cell transplant for acute myeloid leukemia, so the T cells may come from the graft donor. Sequenced here: PBMCs, mostly from graft donor cells, sampled 360 days after TCRalphabeta/CD19-depleted stem cell transplant. CDR3 amino acids: CASRKDPVGVYEQYF. Here the CDR3 DNA reads TGCGCCAGCAGAAAGGACCCAGTGGGAGTCTACGAGCAGTACTTC.